One and the same sample provided the 7 T cell receptor beta chains below, sequenced in a study of shared clonotypes between healthy human individuals. CD45RO-negative, CCR7-positively selected cells formed the naive CD8 fraction, excluding terminally differentiated effector memory CD45RA+ cells. Assay: immunoSEQ multiplex PCR; the TCRdb copy retains only in-frame clones and omits some. Of about 2.1 million clones detected, just under 95% appear once; the ten largest clones hold under 2%. The sequenced sample was naive CD8+ T cells from PBMCs. The source is a young man in good health. Some clones in this sample may be carry-over from other donors' samples.

The J gene is TRBJ2-5, the V gene TRBV5-1, with TRBD1 identical over 9 bases. V was pared by 4 bases and J by 7 bases, with 5 bases of the junction left unmatched. Per germline, CDR1 SGHRS and CDR2 YFSETQ. The CDR3 extends over 13 amino acids. The CDR3 DNA reads TGCGCCAGCAGCCCCCCGGACAGGGGGACCCAGTACTTC. Its translation is CASSPPDRGTQYF. Full variable domain (missing parts from reference TRBV5-1 and TRBJ2-5): KAGVTQTPRYLIKTRGQQVTLSCSPISGHRSVSWYQQTPGQGLQFLFEYFSETQRNKGNFPGRFSGRQFSNSRSEMNVSTLELGDSALYLCASSPPDRGTQYFGPGTRLLVL.

The chain uses TRBV30 and TRBJ1-2; no definite D call. Germline values: CDR1 GTSNPN, CDR2 SVGIG (reference sequence). Trimming pared 4 bases from V and 8 bases from J, leaving 23 bases between. The CDR3 loop spans 15 amino acids. CDR3 DNA: TGTGCCTGGATTAGTCCCCAGGAAGGGAGCGAGGGCTACACCTTC. Translating it yields CAWISPQEGSEGYTF.

The genes are TRBV27 and TRBJ2-1; D is unclear. Germline lookup yields CDR1 MNHEY and CDR2 SMNVEV (reference sequence). Trimming took 3 bases from V and 0 from J, leaving 9 bases between them. The CDR3 covers 15 residues. CDR3 region: CASSFRASSYNEQFF. CDR3 nucleotides: TGTGCCAGCAGTTTCCGTGCGAGCTCCTACAATGAGCAGTTCTTC.

This clone was observed a single time. The chain is built from TRBV7-9 and TRBJ2-1; 9 bases fit TRBD1. Germline V CDR1 and CDR2: SEHNR, FQNEAQ (reference sequence). CDR3 length: 16 amino acids. V shed 6 bases and J 7 bases; nucleotides not matched to a gene: 13. DNA of the CDR3: TGTGCCAGCAGTCATAACAGGGACAGGGAGGGAAATGAGCAGTTCTTC. Its protein product is CASSHNRDREGNEQFF.

J is TRBJ2-7 and V is TRBV27; no clear D gene. Germline V gives CDR1 MNHEY, CDR2 SMNVEV (reference sequence). The CDR3 is made up of 11 amino acids. The ends were cut back, 7 bases at V and 6 bases at J, with 10 bases in the middle. CDR3 residues: CASTVGGEQYF. The CDR3 DNA follows: TGTGCCAGCACAGTTGGCGGCGAGCAGTACTTC.

This chain joins TRBV6-1 and TRBJ1-1; 8 bases line up with TRBD1. The CDR3 length is 13 residues. Germline assignment: CDR1 MNHNS and CDR2 SASEGT. V lost 5 bases to trimming and J lost 11 bases; unmatched junction nucleotides: 10. The CDR3 bases are TGTGCCAGCAGTTCCCAAGGACAGGGTTGGGCTTTCTTT. Encoded protein: CASSSQGQGWAFF.

The chain joins TRBV6-5 to TRBJ1-2; TRBD1 aligns across 7 bases. This CDR3 spans 14 amino acids. Trimming at V came to 2 bases and at J to 4 bases, leaving 4 bases not matched to a gene. The germline CDR1 and CDR2 sequences are MNHEY and SVGAGI. The CDR3 spells CASSYQGGIYGYTF. The DNA of the CDR3 is TGTGCCAGCAGTTACCAGGGGGGGATCTATGGCTACACCTTC.